The present TCR beta chain was sequenced within a study of cytotoxic CD8 clonotypes in ibrutinib-treated CLL. Notes on the study in general: Clonality, elevated at ibrutinib response, dropped back toward baseline at progression. Exceeding age-matched healthy donors, baseline clonality also tracked the counts of circulating CD8+ T cells.

Germline lookup yields CDR1 KGHSH and CDR2 LQKENI. The CDR3 runs to 17 residues. V shed 3 bases and J 3 bases; nucleotides not matched to a gene: 11. Deep sequencing aimed at 1 in 200,000 to 1 in 1 million T cells' resolution. The table came from immunoSEQ multiplex PCR; TCRdb's copy has only in-frame clones and leaves some out. The data hold about 300,000 clones, with approximately 76% observed a single time. Worth noting for this clone: Its antigen is as yet unknown.

The source was PBMCs, collected at disease progression, from a patient treated with ibrutinib. The chain uses TRBV18 and TRBJ2-5, with 9 bases fitting TRBD1. The sequence was obtained from a human donor with chronic lymphocytic leukemia. In DNA, the CDR3 is TGTGCCAGCTCACCCCTCCGACAGGGGGTGTCTAAAGAGACCCAGTACTTC. Its translation: CASSPLRQGVSKETQYF.